Listed below are T cell receptor beta chains from one sample, sequenced in a study of cytomegalovirus exposure and HLA in healthy donors. Assay used: immunoSEQ multiplex PCR; TCRdb lists only in-frame clones, some missing. The sample contains about 140,000 clones, about 82% of which appear only once. Sequencing used PBMCs. The receptors derive from a young man in good health and CMV-seronegative. CDR3s include the opening cysteine and the closing phenylalanine or tryptophan. D genes are given only for firm matches. Clone size appears in some rows only: once, few, many, or a class for an expanded clone.

v_gene	abundance	j_gene	d_gene	len	CDR3nt	CDR3aa
TRBV19	-	TRBJ2-5	-	12	TGTGCCAGTAGTAGAGGGTTCGAGACCCAGTACTTC	CASSRGFETQYF
TRBV28	-	TRBJ2-7	TRBD1	18	TGTGCCAGCAGTACGTACAGGGGGAGAAGCGGTATACCCTACGAGCAGTACTTC	CASSTYRGRSGIPYEQYF
TRBV18	once	TRBJ2-3	TRBD2	14	TGTGCCAGCTCACCACAGACTAGCCTAGATACGCAGTATTTT	CASSPQTSLDTQYF
TRBV19	-	TRBJ2-7	-	14	TGTGCCAGTAGTTCGCGGACGGGGACCTACGAGCAGTACTTC	CASSSRTGTYEQYF
TRBV18	-	TRBJ2-3	TRBD2	21	TGTGCCAGCTCACCACCGGTGACTAGCGGGAGGACTTCGGCTAGCACAGATACGCAGTATTTT	CASSPPVTSGRTSASTDTQYF
TRBV28	-	TRBJ2-4	-	15	TGTGCCAGCAGTCGACCGGGAGCCGTATCGAACATTCAGTACTTC	CASSRPGAVSNIQYF
TRBV4-2	-	TRBJ2-7	TRBD2	16	TGTGCCAGCAGCCAAGATGAGGGACTAGCGGGGTACGAGCAGTACTTC	CASSQDEGLAGYEQYF
TRBV27	-	TRBJ2-7	TRBD2	16	TGTGCCAGCAGCTCCAGACTAGCGGGAGGGCCTAACGAGCAGTACTTC	CASSSRLAGGPNEQYF
TRBV5-4	-	TRBJ1-4	TRBD1	15	TGTGCCAGCAGCACCCAAACAGGGGTTCATGAAAAACTGTTTTTT	CASSTQTGVHEKLFF
TRBV30	-	TRBJ2-2	TRBD1	15	TGTGCCTGGAGTGTACTAGGGGGCGGTAACGGGGAGCTGTTTTTT	CAWSVLGGGNGELFF
TRBV1	few	TRBJ2-4	-	16	TGCACCAGCAGCGATGCGGGAGGGCCTGTCAAAAACATTCAGTACTTC	CTSSDAGGPVKNIQYF
TRBV9	-	TRBJ2-7	TRBD1	16	TGTGCCAGCAGCGTAGGGACAGGGTTCGGTCCCTACGAGCAGTACTTC	CASSVGTGFGPYEQYF
TRBV28	-	TRBJ1-5	-	15	TGTGCCAGCAGTTTAGGCTCCGGGGAGAGGCAGCCCCAGCATTTT	CASSLGSGERQPQHF
TRBV5-1	-	TRBJ2-1	TRBD2	15	TGCGCCAGCAGCTCTAGCGGGGGGTATTACAATGAGCAGTTCTTC	CASSSSGGYYNEQFF
TRBV5-5	-	TRBJ2-7	TRBD1	15	TGTGCCAGCAGCTTAACAGGGGTCCGCATGTACGAGCAGTACTTC	CASSLTGVRMYEQYF
TRBV28	-	TRBJ2-1	TRBD1	12	TGTGCCAGCACTGGACAGGGGGATGAGCAGTTCTTC	CASTGQGDEQFF
TRBV27	-	TRBJ1-2	TRBD1	12	TGTGCCAGCAGCCCAGGGGGCGGTGGCTACACCTTC	CASSPGGGGYTF
TRBV28	-	TRBJ2-7	TRBD2	15	TGTGCCAGCAGAAAAATAGGGACTAGTGGGTACGAGCAGTACTTC	CASRKIGTSGYEQYF
TRBV9	-	TRBJ2-5	TRBD1	17	TGTGCCAGCAGCCCGAGGGACAGGGGGATGGTATTAGAGACCCAGTACTTC	CASSPRDRGMVLETQYF
TRBV6-5	-	TRBJ2-2	-	15	TGTGCCAGCAGTTACCGTATTAGAGGAGTCGGGGAGCTGTTTTTT	CASSYRIRGVGELFF
TRBV27	-	TRBJ2-1	TRBD1	15	TGTGCCAGCAACTCCCCCAGGGGGCGCGTCAATGAGCAGTTCTTC	CASNSPRGRVNEQFF
TRBV4-1	few	TRBJ1-1	TRBD1	15	TGCGCCAGCAGCCCGAGAACAGGGGATAACACTGAAGCTTTCTTT	CASSPRTGDNTEAFF
TRBV7-9	-	TRBJ1-1	-	16	TGTGCCAGCAGCCGAGGTTGGGGCAGGGGAGAAACTGAAGCTTTCTTT	CASSRGWGRGETEAFF
TRBV6-1	-	TRBJ1-3	-	15	TGTGCCAGCAGGGGGAGGGCATTCTCTGGAAACACCATATATTTT	CASRGRAFSGNTIYF
TRBV4-1	few	TRBJ1-6	TRBD1	14	TGCGCCAGCAGCCTCGGACAGGGTAATTCACCCCTCCACTTT	CASSLGQGNSPLHF
TRBV5-1	few	TRBJ1-6	TRBD1	15	TGCGCCAGCAGCTTGGGGACAGGGTATAATTCACCCCTCCACTTT	CASSLGTGYNSPLHF
TRBV10-1	-	TRBJ2-5	TRBD2	13	TGCGCCAGCAGTGAGAGTCTAGCGGGTACCCAGTACTTC	CASSESLAGTQYF
TRBV19	once	TRBJ1-5	-	17	TGTGCCAGTAGTATAGTCGCGGGGTTACCCGGCAATCAGCCCCAGAATTTT	CASSIVAGLPGNQPQNF
TRBV6-5	-	TRBJ2-7	-	12	TGTGCCAGCAGGGGCAGGGTGGACGAGCAGTACTTC	CASRGRVDEQYF
TRBV28	-	TRBJ2-6	-	20	TGTGCCAGCAGTTTGTCCCTGGGTACAGGCGAAGGCACTGGGGCCAACGTCCTGACTTTC	CASSLSLGTGEGTGANVLTF
TRBV19	few	TRBJ1-6	TRBD1	13	TGTGCCAGTAGTAGACAGGGAGAATCACCCCTCCACTTT	CASSRQGESPLHF
TRBV19	-	TRBJ2-3	-	15	TGTGCCAGTACGGTGAGCCCCGAATACACAGATACGCAGTATTTT	CASTVSPEYTDTQYF
TRBV30	-	TRBJ2-3	-	12	TGTGCCCGGGCGACAGGCGGGGATACGCAGTATTTT	CARATGGDTQYF
TRBV5-6	-	TRBJ1-6	-	14	TGTGCCAGCAGCTTGGGGACTTATAATTCACCCCTCCACTTT	CASSLGTYNSPLHF
TRBV6-6	-	TRBJ2-1	TRBD1	16	TGTGCCAGCAGTTATCAGAACAGGGGTCAATACAATGAGCAGTTCTTC	CASSYQNRGQYNEQFF
TRBV28	-	TRBJ2-7	TRBD2	20	TGTGCCAGCAGCGGAGACAGGGTCCTAGCGGGGGGGCCCAGGGTTGGCGAGCAGTACTTC	CASSGDRVLAGGPRVGEQYF
TRBV5-1	-	TRBJ1-6	-	14	TGCGCCAGCAGCTTGCAGGGCCCAAATTCACCCCTCCACTTT	CASSLQGPNSPLHF
TRBV5-1	-	TRBJ1-4	-	15	TGCGCCAGCAGCACATTACAGTCAACTAATGAAAAACTGTTTTTT	CASSTLQSTNEKLFF
TRBV19	-	TRBJ2-5	-	15	TGTGCCAGTAGTATAGACGCGCGGCTACAAGAGACCCAGTACTTC	CASSIDARLQETQYF
TRBV29-1	-	TRBJ1-1	-	14	TGCAGCGTTGGGCTCCCCGGAGGGGTCACTGAAGCTTTCTTT	CSVGLPGGVTEAFF
TRBV7-9	-	TRBJ2-7	-	13	TGTGCCAGCAGCTCCTTCGGAGTCTACGAGCAGTACTTC	CASSSFGVYEQYF
TRBV6-6	few	TRBJ1-2	-	14	TGTGCCAGCAGTTATCACAGGGACTATGATGGCTACACCTTC	CASSYHRDYDGYTF
TRBV7-9	-	TRBJ1-5	-	15	TGTGCCAGCAGCTTAGTGGGGGTTAGCGGGGGGCCCCAGCATTTT	CASSLVGVSGGPQHF
TRBV7-9	-	TRBJ2-7	-	16	TGTGCCAGCAGCTTCACGACAGGACCGAGCTCCTACGAGCAGTACTTC	CASSFTTGPSSYEQYF
TRBV19	-	TRBJ1-5	-	13	TGTGCCAGTAGTATCGCCGTGGCTCAGCCCCAGCATTTT	CASSIAVAQPQHF
TRBV6-1	few	TRBJ1-2	TRBD1	15	TGTGCCAGCATCAAGACAGGGATCGTACATAGTGGCTACACCTTC	CASIKTGIVHSGYTF
TRBV5-1	-	TRBJ2-2	-	15	TGCGCCAGCAGCTTGGTGGCAGGATCCACCGGGGAGCTGTTTTTT	CASSLVAGSTGELFF
TRBV28	-	TRBJ1-4	TRBD1	14	TGTGCCAGCAGACCAGGGGGGACTAATGAAAAACTGTTTTTT	CASRPGGTNEKLFF
TRBV5-6	once	TRBJ2-5	-	12	TGTGCCAGCAGCGCAGGGGTCGAGACCCAGTACTTC	CASSAGVETQYF
TRBV5-1	few	TRBJ2-7	TRBD1	17	TGCGCCAGCAGCTCACAACTCCGGGACAGGGGACGCCACGAGCAGTACTTC	CASSSQLRDRGRHEQYF
TRBV2	-	TRBJ1-4	TRBD1	16	TGTGCCAGCAGGGGACAGGGGGGCGGCAACAATGAAAAACTGTTTTTT	CASRGQGGGNNEKLFF
TRBV28	few	TRBJ1-5	-	14	TGTGCCAGCAGTTTAAGGCAGGGAGGTCAGCCCCAGCATTTT	CASSLRQGGQPQHF
TRBV5-1	few	TRBJ1-2	-	15	TGCGCCAGCAGCGTCCAACCGGGGGTAGGTGCTGGCTACACCTTC	CASSVQPGVGAGYTF
TRBV7-9	-	TRBJ2-3	-	16	TGTGCCAGCAGCGTATTCATGGGGGGGCCCACAGATACGCAGTATTTT	CASSVFMGGPTDTQYF
TRBV14	once	TRBJ1-1	-	16	TGTGCCAGCAGCCAAACCGTCGGGGGGCTGAACACTGAAGCTTTCTTT	CASSQTVGGLNTEAFF